The T cell receptor (beta chain) under discussion was sequenced for a study of T cell responses to AZD1222 COVID-19 vaccine. As to this clone: Its target is unknown.

J lost 6 bases, V lost 0 bases, and 5 bases had no gene match. The germline CDR1 and CDR2 sequences are MNHEY and SVGAGI. This CDR3 spans 15 amino acids. Study observations and caveats: Clonal diversity may have been underestimated in mostly white British donors. With two AZD1222 doses given, Spike-specific TCR breadth and depth both rose. Distributed over spike, vaccine-associated CD4 TCRs predominated at 160-218 and 743-854. Unmutated variant regions are reportedly the target of nearly half of TCRs that are spike-specific.

TCRdb keeps only in-frame clones here, not all; method: immunoSEQ multiplex PCR. The sample has 170,000 or so clones, approximately 90% seen once. The receptor comes from an adult in good health. Sequencing was performed on peripheral blood, taken on day 0 of AZD1222 vaccination. The rearrangement links TRBV6-5 to TRBJ1-2, with 9 bases aligning to TRBD1. The CDR3 region has the DNA TGTGCCAGCAGTTACTCAAACAGGGGGCAGGATGGCTACACCTTC. Translating it yields CASSYSNRGQDGYTF.